The 18 T cell receptor beta chains below come from one sample, sequenced in a study of shared clonotypes between healthy human individuals. Using immunoSEQ multiplex PCR, the repertoire was profiled, and TCRdb retains in-frame clones only, with some absent. The sample yields 2 million to 2.5 million clones, 90% to 96% seen once. Material: naive CD4+ T cells sorted from blood. Subset of the sample: CD45RA+ positively selected. The receptors derive from a man between 18 and 35 years old in good health.

J is TRBJ1-5 and V is TRBV29-1; a weak D match, TRBD1 (6 bases). Between the trimmed V and J ends, which lost 6 bases and 2 bases, there was a span of 17 bases. The length of the CDR3 is 15 residues. Germline V CDR1 and CDR2: SQVTM, ANQGSEA. The CDR3, as DNA: TGCAGCGTAAGCATGGGGGGCTCGGGCAATCAGCCCCAGCATTTT. Its translation: CSVSMGGSGNQPQHF.

As for this clone: Just one base apart from a much larger clone, this may be a read error. V usage is TRBV5-6 and J usage is TRBJ2-2; D ambiguous. Trimming took 4 bases from V and 3 from J, leaving 4 bases between them. This CDR3 has 12 amino acids. Per the germline V gene, CDR1 is SGHDT and CDR2 is YYEEEE. For the CDR3, the DNA is TGTGCCAGCAGCAGGGACACCGGGGAGCTGTTTTTT. Encoded protein: CASSRDTGELFF.

This clone has a handful of counts. The rearrangement uses TRBV5-6 and TRBJ1-5; D is undetermined. This CDR3 has 15 amino acids. V lost 1 base to trimming and J lost 0 bases, with 8 bases between them. Germline V CDR1 and CDR2: SGHDT, YYEEEE. The CDR3 sequence: CASSLTGNSNQPQHF. The CDR3 nucleotides are TGTGCCAGCAGCTTGACGGGGAATAGCAATCAGCCCCAGCATTTT. Full variable domain (outside the CDR3, taken from reference TRBV5-6 and TRBJ1-5): DAGVTQSPTHLIKTRGQQVTLRCSPKSGHDTVSWYQQALGQGPQFIFQYYEEEERQRGNFPDRFSGHQFPNYSSELNVNALLLGDSALYLCASSLTGNSNQPQHFGDGTRLSIL.

In its sample, this clone was seen once. The genes are TRBV6-1 and TRBJ2-7; D is undetermined. Germline assignment: CDR1 MNHNS and CDR2 SASEGT. The CDR3 contains 15 residues. The ends were cut back, 2 bases at V and 6 bases at J, with 17 bases in the middle. DNA for the CDR3: TGTGCCAGCAGTGAAAACAGCCCTCACTGGGGCGAGCAGTACTTC. This translates into CASSENSPHWGEQYF.

The rearrangement joins TRBV2 to TRBJ2-5; D is unclear. CDR3 length: 15 residues. V was shortened by 10 bases and J by 4 bases, with 22 bases between the two germline ends. Germline-derived CDR1 and CDR2 are SNHLY and FYNNEI. In DNA, the CDR3 is TGTGCCACACAGCAGTCATTACCGTCTGCAGAGACCCAGTACTTC. The encoded protein is CATQQSLPSAETQYF.

The chain carries TRBV10-3 and TRBJ2-5, with 12 bases aligning to TRBD2. Germline V gene data show CDR1 as ENHRY and CDR2 as SYGVKD. This CDR3 is built from 15 residues. J gave up 0 bases and V 6 bases, and 2 bases lay outside the gene matches. Here the CDR3 reads CAISTSGGHQETQYF. As DNA, the CDR3 is TGTGCCATCAGCACTAGCGGGGGGCACCAAGAGACCCAGTACTTC.

The chain combines TRBV10-3 with TRBJ2-7, with 15 bases that match TRBD2. The ends lost 6 bases at V and 4 bases at J; junction bases unmatched: 10. The CDR3 totals 17 residues. Germline V CDR1 and CDR2: ENHRY, SYGVKD. The CDR3 DNA reads as TGTGCCATCAGCGGCTCCGGACTAGCGGGAGGGGTGTACGAGCAGTACTTC. Its protein is CAISGSGLAGGVYEQYF.

The chain combines TRBV9 with TRBJ2-1; a possible D gene is TRBD1 (6 bases). CDR1 SGDLS and CDR2 YYNGEE come from the germline V gene. V shed 1 base and J shed 0 bases, with 11 bases lying between them. CDR3 length: 16 amino acids. The CDR3 sequence is CASSVMGASSYNEQFF. CDR3 coding DNA: TGTGCCAGCAGCGTAATGGGGGCGAGCTCCTACAATGAGCAGTTCTTC.

The chain recombines TRBV19 with TRBJ1-1; no reliable D call. Trimming took 10 bases from V and 3 from J, leaving 6 bases between them. The V gene's germline CDR1 is LNHDA and CDR2 SQIVND (reference sequence). The CDR3 is 10 residues long. CDR3 region: CATVYTEAFF. The CDR3 DNA follows: TGTGCCACCGTATACACTGAAGCTTTCTTT.

This chain links TRBV5-1 with TRBJ2-1; 8 bases are shared with TRBD2. The CDR3 has 17 amino acids. From germline, CDR1 is SGHRS and CDR2 YFSETQ. V was clipped by 4 bases and J by 9 bases; unmatched bases: 18. In DNA form, the CDR3 reads TGCGCCAGCAGCCCCCGCAGGGATTTAGCGAGCGGGAGTGAGCAGTTCTTC. Protein sequence: CASSPRRDLASGSEQFF.

The chain is built from TRBV10-3 and TRBJ2-7; the D call may be TRBD1 or TRBD2 (5 bases each). CDR1 and CDR2 (germline): ENHRY, SYGVKD. The CDR3 sequence is 13 residues long. Trimming shortened V by 11 bases and J by 4 bases, and 18 bases separated the two germline ends. Here the CDR3 DNA reads TGTGCCTCGGGTTCTGGGACGGATTACGAGCAGTACTTC. It encodes CASGSGTDYEQYF.

The chain uses TRBV18 and TRBJ2-7; D is tentatively TRBD1 or TRBD2 (6 bases each). The V gene's germline CDR1 is KGHSH and CDR2 LQKENI. V was trimmed by 2 bases and J by 4 bases, leaving 15 bases between them. The CDR3 length is 15 residues. The CDR3 DNA is TGTGCCAGCTCACCATGGGTCCCGGGGGCTTACGAGCAGTACTTC. Residues: CASSPWVPGAYEQYF.

This clone was recorded a few times. The CDR3 DNA sequence: TGTGCCAGGGAACAGGTCGGTAATGAAAAACTGTTTTTT. This sequence encodes CAREQVGNEKLFF. The chain joins TRBV6-5 to TRBJ1-4; D possibly corresponds to TRBD1 (5 bases). Trimming took 9 bases from V and 4 from J, leaving 12 bases between them. The CDR3 covers 13 residues. CDR1 and CDR2 from the germline V gene are MNHEY and SVGAGI.

The V and J genes are TRBV2 and TRBJ2-4; D is uncertain. This CDR3 contains 12 residues. The germline gives CDR1 SNHLY, CDR2 FYNNEI. V lost 1 base, J lost 9 bases, and 7 bases lay in between. CDR3 sequence reads: CASSEGISIQYF. The CDR3 nucleotides read TGTGCCAGCAGTGAAGGTATTAGCATTCAGTACTTC.

The chain employs TRBV28 and TRBJ2-3, with a weak D call TRBD2 (5 bases). V was pared by 5 bases and J by 8 bases, with 29 bases between. This CDR3 is 18 amino acids long. Germline CDR1 reads MDHEN; CDR2 reads SYDVKM. The chain's CDR3 is CASSLLQSRGMSAGTQYF. DNA for the CDR3: TGTGCCAGCAGTCTCCTGCAGTCACGGGGAATGAGTGCCGGTACGCAGTATTTT.

This chain connects TRBV6-6 to TRBJ1-5, with 7 bases that match TRBD1. There are 16 residues in the CDR3. Germline CDR1 is MNHNY and CDR2 is SVGAGI (reference sequence). V lost 5 bases and J lost 7; bases outside the gene matches: 14. The CDR3 sequence: CASSNPLQGLGQPQHF. CDR3 nucleotides: TGTGCCAGCAGTAACCCATTACAGGGGCTGGGGCAGCCCCAGCATTTT.

This clone was seen a handful of times. The chain uses TRBV6-5 and TRBJ1-1; weak D call: TRBD1 (5 bases). Germline V gives CDR1 MNHEY, CDR2 SVGAGI. The CDR3 extends over 14 amino acids. The germline V and J ends were trimmed by 2 bases and 4 bases, with 11 bases remaining between them. CDR3 DNA sequence: TGTGCCAGCAGTTACAGGGCAGGGAGCACTGAAGCTTTCTTT. Its translation is CASSYRAGSTEAFF.

This clone was found once. This rearrangement joins TRBV27 to TRBJ2-2; 13 bases fit TRBD2. Germline V CDR1 and CDR2: MNHEY, SMNVEV (reference sequence). The CDR3 extends over 17 amino acids. V was pared by 5 bases and J by 7 bases, with 10 bases of the junction left unmatched. The CDR3 DNA is TGTGCCAGCAGTCGTAGACTAGCGGGAGGAATGGACGGGGAGCTGTTTTTT. It translates to CASSRRLAGGMDGELFF.